This TCR beta chain came from a study of blood T cell repertoires in COVID-19 (dated by TCRdb to about 2020). For the wider study: Samples covering the acute and convalescent phases of COVID-19 were provided by collaborators in the United States, Italy and Spain. The samples were drawn from the first 160 participants of the ongoing ImmuneRACE study and from some 1,300 subjects provided by 6 global collaborators. HLA class I and class II types, where available, came from metadata supplied by the sample provider rather than from assay-based typing. Subjects who had been exposed to COVID-19, were actively infected with it, or had recovered from it provided the deeply sampled blood TCRbeta repertoires that made up the dataset. The repertoires were released in a freely available public database meant as a resource for research on the immune response to SARS-CoV-2. The prospective study material was composed of cDNA or gDNA derived from T cells, B-cell-depleted T cells, or PBMCs. The sample metadata nearly always contained a de-identified subject ID, COVID-19 status, age in years and sex. Paper-wide results and their limitations: How much clinical and demographic metadata was included differed by source and by participant, and the metadata was provided uncurated.

TCRbeta CDR3 regions were amplified from genomic DNA using the immunoSEQ Assay, a bias-controlled multiplex PCR. The paper's processing steps were these. Nucleated cell counts per sample were estimated from amplification of reference gene primers within the assay. Sequence reads were collapsed and filtered to measure the absolute abundance of every unique TCRbeta CDR3 rearrangement. For each sample, productive Simpson clonality was calculated as the square root of Simpson's diversity index across productive rearrangements. TCRdb provides this immuneACCESS table in a form limited to in-frame rearrangements. Some clones are lacking; in checked studies, under half of them reflect an unresolved V gene, and why the rest are absent is not known. V and J calls and clone size follow that table, whereas D and trimming were derived from the DNA. This sample has around 84,000 clones in its table, and about 87% of those were observed once. Jointly, the top ten make up approximately 4.2% of the sample.

The collaborating institutions used their own protocols to collect whole blood in K2EDTA tubes. Collaborator samples were shipped for TCRbeta analysis as frozen whole blood, isolated PBMCs, or DNA extracted from either sample type. V loses 3 bases of germline sequence and J loses 4 bases, and the interval between the two ends is 16 bases. From cysteine to phenylalanine, the CDR3 is 16 amino acids long. The retained sequence is limited to the CDR3, 48 bases, with the frame set at the first base. CDR1 and CDR2, looked up from the germline V gene, are MDHEN and SYDVKM. In regard to this clone: There is no known antigen for this receptor. No clone much larger than this one lies a single base away; base qualities are absent.

The sequenced material came from peripheral blood. The chain uses TRBV28 and TRBJ1-5; a tentative D call is TRBD1 (5 bases match). The sequence was collected from a man over 45 with active COVID-19. The sequence in DNA is TGTGCCAGCAGTTTGTGGGGCTCGGGGGAAAATCAGCCCCAGCATTTT. Translated, this is CASSLWGSGENQPQHF.